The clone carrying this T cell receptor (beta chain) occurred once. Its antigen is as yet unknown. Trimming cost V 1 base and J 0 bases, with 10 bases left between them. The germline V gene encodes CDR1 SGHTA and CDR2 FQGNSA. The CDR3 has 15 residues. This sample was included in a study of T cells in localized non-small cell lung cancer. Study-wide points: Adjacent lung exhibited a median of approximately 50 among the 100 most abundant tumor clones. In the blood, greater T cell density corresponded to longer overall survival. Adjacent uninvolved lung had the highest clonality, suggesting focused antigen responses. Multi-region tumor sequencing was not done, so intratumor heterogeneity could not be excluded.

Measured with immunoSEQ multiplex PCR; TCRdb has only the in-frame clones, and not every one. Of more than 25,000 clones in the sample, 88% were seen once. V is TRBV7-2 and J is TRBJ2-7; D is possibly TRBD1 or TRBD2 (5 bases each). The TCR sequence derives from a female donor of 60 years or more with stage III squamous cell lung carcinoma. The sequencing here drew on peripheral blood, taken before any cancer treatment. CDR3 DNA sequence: TGTGCCAGCAGCTTAGGGACGGGACCCTCCTACGAGCAGTACTTC. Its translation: CASSLGTGPSYEQYF. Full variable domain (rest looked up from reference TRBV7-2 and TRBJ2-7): GAGVSQSPSNKVTEKGKDVELRCDPISGHTALYWYRQSLGQGLEFLIYFQGNSAPDKSGLPSDRFSAERTGGSVSTLTIQRTQQEDSAVYLCASSLGTGPSYEQYFGPGTRLTVT.